Each of the 14 T cell receptor beta chains below was sequenced from the same sample in a study of shared clonotypes between healthy human individuals. Some clones are missing from TCRdb's copy, which holds only in-frame ones; the method was immunoSEQ multiplex PCR. The sample contains a few million clones, 85% to 95% of which appear only once. The sample comprised naive CD4+ T cells from PBMCs. As to subset: CD45RA+ positively selected. The receptors originated from a man aged 18 to 30 in good health. Some clones in this sample may be carry-over from other donors' samples.

This clone was observed a handful of times. V usage is TRBV10-1 and J usage is TRBJ2-7, with unresolved D. Germline CDR1 reads WNHNN; CDR2 reads SYGVQD (reference sequence). V shed 3 bases and J shed 2 bases, with 14 bases lying between them. The CDR3 covers 15 residues. DNA for the CDR3: TGCGCCAGCAGTGATAGGGCGACCTTACCCTACGAGCAGTACTTC. Translated: CASSDRATLPYEQYF.

V gene TRBV5-8 combines with J gene TRBJ2-3; D gene uncertain. The V end was cut by 2 bases, the J end by 2 bases, with 6 bases between. The CDR3 consists of 13 residues. Germline V gene sequence: CDR1 SGHTS, CDR2 YDEGEE. Here the CDR3 DNA reads TGTGCCAGCAGCTTTCCCCTCACAGATACGCAGTATTTT. The encoded protein is CASSFPLTDTQYF.

The J gene is TRBJ1-4, the V gene TRBV6-1; D call uncertain. CDR1 and CDR2 from the germline V gene are MNHNS and SASEGT. V lost 7 bases and J 7 bases, leaving 13 bases between the germline ends. There are 13 residues in the CDR3. CDR3 nucleotide sequence: TGTGCCAGCACCCCCCAGGTGGGTGAAAAACTGTTTTTT. Residues: CASTPQVGEKLFF.

V is TRBV5-1 and J is TRBJ2-7; TRBD1 matches 9 bases. This CDR3 is built from 14 residues. Germline-derived CDR1 and CDR2 are SGHRS and YFSETQ. Losses at the gene ends were 1 base for V and 3 bases for J; bases not matched to a gene: 2. The CDR3 sequence: CASSLTGGLYEQYF. The CDR3 DNA reads as TGCGCCAGCAGCTTGACAGGGGGCCTCTACGAGCAGTACTTC.

The chain has TRBV6-5 and TRBJ2-1, with TRBD1 matching over 7 bases. The CDR3 is made up of 12 amino acids. Trimming cost V 6 bases and J 10 bases; bases outside gene matches: 6. In germline, CDR1 is MNHEY, CDR2 SVGAGI. The CDR3 here is CASRTGRREQFF. CDR3 DNA: TGTGCCAGCAGGACAGGGCGCCGCGAGCAGTTCTTC.

The chain has TRBV7-3 and TRBJ2-1; D gene ambiguous. Trimming left V 1 base short and J 4 bases short, with 11 bases between. The CDR3 covers 15 residues. Germline-derived CDR1 and CDR2 are SGHTA and FQGTGA. The CDR3: CASSLMADPYNEQFF. The DNA for the CDR3 is TGTGCCAGCAGCTTAATGGCAGACCCTTACAATGAGCAGTTCTTC.

The V call is TRBV10-3, the J call TRBJ1-4; TRBD1 matches 7 bases. This CDR3 is 15 amino acids long. Germline CDR1 is ENHRY and CDR2 is SYGVKD. After removal of 1 base from V and 6 bases from J, the junction contained 5 bases not matched to a gene. CDR3 DNA sequence: TGTGCCATCAGTGAGTTTAGGGGGCTGGATGAAAAACTGTTTTTT. The encoded protein is CAISEFRGLDEKLFF.

The chain links TRBV19 to TRBJ1-2; the D is unclear. The V gene lost 6 bases and the J gene lost 3 bases, with 11 bases spanning the gap. The germline V gene has CDR1 LNHDA and CDR2 SQIVND (reference sequence). CDR3 length: 13 amino acids. As DNA, the CDR3 is TGTGCCAGTAGGGGAGTTGGGGACTATGGCTACACCTTC. It codes for CASRGVGDYGYTF. The variable domain in full, completed from reference TRBV19 and TRBJ1-2, reads DGGITQSPKYLFRKEGQNVTLSCEQNLNHDAMYWYRQDPGQGLRLIYYSQIVNDFQKGDIAEGYSVSREKKESFPLTVTSAQKNPTAFYLCASRGVGDYGYTFGSGTRLTVV.

V usage is TRBV2 and J usage is TRBJ2-4; maybe TRBD2 (5 bases). The CDR3 extends over 15 amino acids. Trimming left V 4 bases short and J 0 bases short, with 10 bases between. The germline V gene has CDR1 SNHLY and CDR2 FYNNEI. CDR3 in DNA: TGTGCCAGCAGTGTGGAAGGACTAGCCAAAAACATTCAGTACTTC. Amino acids: CASSVEGLAKNIQYF.

The chain employs TRBV5-4 and TRBJ2-3; possible D gene TRBD1, 6 bases. The V gene's germline CDR1 is SGHNT and CDR2 YYREEE (reference sequence). V was shortened by 2 bases and J by 6 bases, with 16 bases between the two germline ends. CDR3 length equals 15 residues. CDR3 amino acids: CASSFESGVRDTQYF. CDR3 nucleotide sequence: TGTGCCAGCAGCTTTGAGTCAGGGGTCCGGGATACGCAGTATTTT.

This clone was detected once. The chain recombines TRBV28 with TRBJ1-2; 8 nucleotides align to TRBD1. This CDR3 spans 14 amino acids. V trimming: 2 bases; J trimming: 8 bases; junction bases outside the gene matches: 7. Germline-derived CDR1 and CDR2 are MDHEN and SYDVKM. The CDR3 spells CASSLPGQGGGYTF. Written as DNA, the CDR3 is TGTGCCAGCAGTTTACCCGGACAGGGAGGCGGCTACACCTTC.

The V and J genes are TRBV11-3 and TRBJ2-3; no clear D gene. The CDR3 runs 12 residues. V shed 0 bases and J shed 8 bases, with 6 bases lying between them. Germline CDR1 and CDR2: SGHNT and YENEEA. Here the CDR3 reads CASSLESGTQYF. The CDR3 nucleotides read TGTGCCAGCAGCTTAGAATCGGGTACGCAGTATTTT.

This chain joins TRBV15 and TRBJ1-5; D gene unclear. The germline V and J ends were trimmed by 3 bases and 1 base, with 7 bases remaining between them. The germline gives CDR1 LNHNV, CDR2 YYDKDF (reference sequence). The CDR3 has 14 amino acids. CDR3 residues: CATSRDGSNQPQHF. The CDR3 DNA sequence: TGTGCCACCAGCAGGGATGGAAGCAATCAGCCCCAGCATTTT.

The CDR3 loop is CASSLGGNSQPQHF. The DNA of the CDR3 is TGCGCCAGCAGCTTGGGGGGAAACTCCCAGCCCCAGCATTTT. V is TRBV5-1 and J is TRBJ1-5; the D is unclear. CDR3 length equals 14 residues. V lost 0 bases and J lost 7, with 11 bases in between. In germline, CDR1 is SGHRS, CDR2 YFSETQ.